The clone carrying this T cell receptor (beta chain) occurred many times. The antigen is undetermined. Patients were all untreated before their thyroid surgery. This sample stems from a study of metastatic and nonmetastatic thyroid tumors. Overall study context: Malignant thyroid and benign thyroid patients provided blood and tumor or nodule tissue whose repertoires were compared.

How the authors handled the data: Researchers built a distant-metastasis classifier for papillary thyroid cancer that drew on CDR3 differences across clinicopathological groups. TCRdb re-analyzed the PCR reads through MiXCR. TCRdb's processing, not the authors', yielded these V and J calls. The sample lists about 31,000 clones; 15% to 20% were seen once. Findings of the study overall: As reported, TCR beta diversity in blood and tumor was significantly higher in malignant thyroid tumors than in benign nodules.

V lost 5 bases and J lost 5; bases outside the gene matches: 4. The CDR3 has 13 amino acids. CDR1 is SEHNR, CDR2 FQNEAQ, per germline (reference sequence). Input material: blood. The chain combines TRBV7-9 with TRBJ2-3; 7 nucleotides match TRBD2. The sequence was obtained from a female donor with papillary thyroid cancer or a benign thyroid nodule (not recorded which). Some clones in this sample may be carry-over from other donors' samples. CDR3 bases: TGTGCCAGCAGCCCCCGGACTAGAGATACGCAGTATTTT. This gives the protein CASSPRTRDTQYF.